These T cell receptor beta chains were read from a single sample in a study of blood T cells in healthy people across ages. TCRdb called the 5' RACE reads again in MiXCR, with one record for every CDR3 protein. The sample contains roughly 1,500,000 distinct CDR3 sequences, 42% of which appear only once. Source material: blood. Receptors were obtained from a woman aged 18-30 years in good health. Both conserved end residues are part of each CDR3. D genes are given only for firm matches. Clone sizes are given selectively: once, few, many, or a class where the clone is expanded.

clone_size d_call j_call v_call cdr3_aa cdr3_nt
few NA TRBJ2-1 TRBV5-1 CASSLFRANSDNEQFF TGCGCCAGCAGCTTGTTCAGGGCAAATTCAGACAATGAGCAGTTCTTC
NA NA TRBJ2-1 TRBV28 CASSLGIALGYNEQFF TGTGCCAGCAGTTTAGGTATCGCCTTGGGATACAATGAGCAGTTCTTC
NA NA TRBJ2-6 TRBV29-1 CSVGSGTGNSGANVLTF TGCAGCGTTGGTTCCGGGACGGGGAACTCTGGGGCCAACGTCCTGACTTTC
NA NA TRBJ1-4 TRBV11-2 CASSRSHGQLRIEKLFF TGTGCCAGCAGCCGCTCCCACGGACAGTTGAGGATTGAAAAACTGTTTTTT
NA NA TRBJ1-2 TRBV2 CASRRDSYTF TGTGCCAGCAGAAGAGACAGCTACACCTTC
few TRBD2 TRBJ2-1 TRBV20-1 CSAAGLAGGRSEQFF TGCAGTGCGGCTGGACTAGCGGGGGGGCGGAGTGAGCAGTTCTTC
few NA TRBJ2-7 TRBV20-1 CSASSGEAYEQYF TGCAGTGCTAGTTCAGGGGAGGCCTACGAGCAGTACTTC
NA NA TRBJ2-2 TRBV4-1 CASSQLHGGAVGELFF TGCGCCAGCAGCCAACTCCACGGGGGCGCGGTCGGGGAGCTGTTTTTT
few TRBD2 TRBJ2-1 TRBV10-3 CAIGLAGGSSYNEQFF TGTGCCATCGGGCTAGCGGGAGGGAGCTCCTACAATGAGCAGTTCTTC
NA TRBD1 TRBJ2-7 TRBV28 CASSLKTGGPYEQYF TGTGCCAGCAGTTTAAAGACAGGGGGCCCCTACGAGCAGTACTTC
NA NA TRBJ2-7 TRBV27 CASILRGTPGLYEQYF TGTGCCAGCATCTTGCGCGGGACCCCTGGTTTGTACGAGCAGTACTTC
few TRBD2 TRBJ2-1 TRBV3-1 CASSQAGGSSYNEQFF TGTGCCAGCAGCCAAGCCGGCGGGAGCTCCTACAATGAGCAGTTCTTC
many TRBD1 TRBJ1-2 TRBV27 CASSPGDRGYTF TGTGCCAGCAGTCCAGGGGACAGGGGCTACACCTTC
few NA TRBJ1-6 TRBV4-1 CASSYQYPRENSPLHF TGCGCCAGCAGCTACCAATATCCCCGGGAAAATTCACCCCTCCACTTT
few TRBD2 TRBJ2-3 TRBV4-2 CASSQGLSGSPTDFDTQYF TGTGCCAGCAGCCAAGGATTAAGCGGGAGCCCTACCGATTTTGATACGCAGTATTTT
NA NA TRBJ2-1 TRBV10-3 CAISESGLYEQFF TGTGCCATCAGTGAGTCAGGTTTATATGAGCAGTTCTTC
NA TRBD2 TRBJ2-3 TRBV9 CASSAGLALFADTQYF TGTGCCAGCAGCGCGGGACTAGCCCTGTTTGCAGATACGCAGTATTTT
once NA TRBJ1-5 TRBV2 CASSPGGGISNQPQHF TGTGCCAGCAGCCCAGGCGGGGGGATAAGCAATCAGCCCCAGCATTTT
many NA TRBJ1-2 TRBV4-1 CASSHEGDSNYGYTF TGCGCCAGCAGCCATGAGGGGGACTCTAACTATGGCTACACCTTC
NA NA TRBJ2-5 TRBV20-1 CSARDHLAFYNEQYF TGCAGTGCTAGAGATCACTTAGCCTTTTACAATGAGCAGTACTTC
NA NA TRBJ2-5 TRBV6-1 CASTRRDTIQETQYF TGTGCCAGCACCCGAAGGGACACAATACAAGAGACCCAGTACTTC
NA TRBD1 TRBJ1-5 TRBV15 CATSRQGFNQPQHF TGTGCCACCAGCCGACAGGGATTTAATCAGCCCCAGCATTTT
NA NA TRBJ1-6 TRBV20-1 CSANSGGGKGSPLHF TGCAGTGCCAATTCCGGCGGAGGGAAGGGCTCACCCCTCCACTTT
NA TRBD2 TRBJ2-7 TRBV20-1 CSAKAPPTGTSGYEQYF TGCAGTGCCAAAGCCCCCCCTACCGGGACTAGCGGGTACGAGCAGTACTTC
few TRBD2 TRBJ2-3 TRBV12-3/TRBV12-4 CASSFSGRRTDTQYF TGTGCCAGCAGTTTTAGCGGGAGGAGGACAGATACGCAGTATTTT
NA TRBD2 TRBJ2-4 TRBV28 CASSFLGGGGDIQYF TGTGCCAGCAGTTTCCTCGGTGGCGGGGGAGACATTCAGTACTTC
many NA TRBJ2-7 TRBV9 CASSSTDSYEQYF TGTGCCAGCAGCTCAACGGATTCCTACGAGCAGTACTTC
few NA TRBJ2-3 TRBV24-1 CATSLRDTQYF TGTGCCACCAGCTTGCGAGATACGCAGTATTTT
NA NA TRBJ2-7 TRBV20-1 CSGERSRYNEQYF TGCAGTGGCGAGCGGAGCCGCTACAATGAGCAGTACTTC
NA NA TRBJ2-2 TRBV7-3 CASSASLPGELFF TGTGCCAGCAGCGCATCGCTACCCGGGGAGCTGTTTTTT
NA TRBD1 TRBJ1-5 TRBV4-1 CASSQEQGRTQPQHF TGCGCCAGCAGCCAAGAACAGGGGAGGACTCAGCCCCAGCATTTT
NA NA TRBJ2-5 TRBV29-1 CSVETTAQFLARETQYF TGCAGCGTTGAAACGACAGCGCAATTCTTGGCCCGAGAGACCCAGTACTTC
NA NA TRBJ2-5 TRBV19 CASTETRAGETQYF TGTGCCAGTACCGAGACACGGGCGGGGGAGACCCAGTACTTC
NA NA TRBJ2-3 TRBV4-1 CASSHRAGEADTQYF TGCGCCAGCAGTCACCGAGCAGGGGAGGCAGATACGCAGTATTTT
NA NA TRBJ1-6 TRBV7-8 CASSWARQANNSPLHF TGTGCCAGCAGCTGGGCCAGACAGGCTAATAATTCACCCCTCCACTTT
NA NA TRBJ1-4 TRBV4-2 CASSQELGRDEKLFF TGTGCCAGCAGCCAAGAACTAGGAAGGGATGAAAAACTGTTTTTT
NA NA TRBJ2-5 TRBV27 CASSLRGSSETQYF TGTGCCAGCAGTTTACGGGGGAGTTCAGAGACCCAGTACTTC
NA TRBD2 TRBJ2-4 TRBV5-6 CASSRGTSDLNIQYF TGTGCCAGCAGCCGTGGGACTAGCGATTTAAACATTCAGTACTTC
NA NA TRBJ2-3 TRBV20-1 CSGKVGAGKTTGTQYF TGCAGTGGCAAAGTGGGAGCGGGCAAAACCACAGGTACGCAGTATTTT
NA NA TRBJ2-3 TRBV12-3/TRBV12-4 CASSSRARASTGTQYF TGTGCCAGCAGTTCTCGCGCTCGTGCTAGCACAGGTACGCAGTATTTT
NA TRBD1 TRBJ2-7 TRBV15 CATQGANEQYF TGTGCCACCCAGGGGGCCAATGAGCAGTACTTC
NA TRBD1 TRBJ2-1 TRBV2 CASSAQGVGLNEQFF TGTGCCAGCAGTGCCCAGGGGGTCGGACTCAATGAGCAGTTCTTC
NA NA TRBJ2-2 TRBV7-9 CASSLSLSTGELFF TGTGCCAGCAGCCTGTCCCTTAGCACCGGGGAGCTGTTTTTT
few TRBD2 TRBJ2-1 TRBV20-1 CSASRPGLDPYNEQFF TGCAGTGCAAGTAGGCCGGGACTAGACCCCTACAATGAGCAGTTCTTC
few TRBD1 TRBJ2-1 TRBV18 CASSAGQGALGEQFF TGTGCCAGCTCAGCGGGACAGGGGGCCTTGGGTGAGCAGTTCTTC
NA TRBD2 TRBJ2-7 TRBV12-3/TRBV12-4 CASSLGGNLYF TGTGCCAGCAGTTTGGGGGGGAACCTGTACTTC
few TRBD1 TRBJ1-2 TRBV6-5 CASRLILQGADGYTF TGTGCCAGCAGGCTCATTCTACAGGGGGCGGATGGCTACACCTTC
few NA TRBJ2-7 TRBV28 CASSSTGNRVGQYF TGTGCCAGCAGTTCAACCGGAAACAGGGTTGGGCAGTACTTC
NA TRBD1 TRBJ1-1 TRBV3-1 CASSQRQGNEAFF TGTGCCAGCAGCCAACGACAGGGGAATGAAGCTTTCTTT
NA NA TRBJ2-7 TRBV28 CASSWEVWGHEQYF TGTGCCAGCAGTTGGGAGGTTTGGGGCCACGAGCAGTACTTC
many NA TRBJ2-7 TRBV24-1 CATSDPSSGHNYEQYF TGTGCCACCAGTGACCCGTCGTCGGGACATAACTACGAGCAGTACTTC
NA TRBD2 TRBJ2-1 TRBV20-1 CSAWLADNEQFF TGCAGCGCATGGCTAGCGGACAATGAGCAGTTCTTC
few TRBD1 TRBJ1-2 TRBV30 CAWTGTGGLGYTF TGTGCCTGGACCGGGACAGGGGGCCTCGGCTACACCTTC
NA TRBD1 TRBJ2-5 TRBV6-1 CASSRGMGETQYF TGTGCCAGCTCCAGGGGGATGGGGGAGACCCAGTACTTC